This entry is about one T cell receptor beta chain. Its antigen remains unidentified. Base qualities are not at hand, and no much larger clone is one base apart. Measured from the cysteine to the phenylalanine, the CDR3 is 15 residues long. Kept here is only the CDR3 DNA, which spans 45 bases and is read in frame from base 1. V lost 3 bases and J lost 2 bases, and the count of bases not matched to a germline gene is 6. CDR1 is given as DFQATT and CDR2 as SNEGSKA, both from the germline V gene (reference sequence). This entry is derived from a study of CD8 T cells in Susac syndrome (dated by TCRdb to between 2018 and 2021). Looking at the study overall: Whether CD8+ T cell activation and differentiation in Susac syndrome was antigen driven was tested using repertoire sequencing. Overall study outcomes, separate from this receptor: The TCR sequencing and HLA analysis was acknowledged to have included a relatively small number of individuals.

Peripheral blood CD8+ and CD4+ T cells from healthy donors, Susac syndrome patients and multiple sclerosis patients were profiled using high-throughput TCR beta sequencing. The healthy donors served as controls matched for age and sex. CD8+ TEMRA cells were enriched by FACS, while bulk CD8+ and CD4+ T cells were purified by magnetic negative isolation. Blood was collected in EDTA tubes and processed within 24 hours, with PBMCs isolated through density gradient centrifugation. PBMCs intended for TCR sequencing were cryopreserved in liquid nitrogen and were subsequently thawed in a 37 degrees C water bath. Purity of sorted or isolated CD4+, CD8+ and CD8+ TEMRA cells was at least 90%. RNA was extracted using the RNeasy kit, and about 0.5 to 1 microgram was reverse transcribed with random hexamers. TCR beta CDR3 regions were amplified with the immunoSEQ multiplex PCR assay covering 54 Vbeta and 13 Jbeta segments. Bias from PCR amplification was corrected by using a synthetic template baseline for primer optimization and for computational correction. As for the authors' bioinformatics: Reads were assigned to V, D and J genes according to IMGT and analyzed in immunoSEQ Analyzer, with only productive sequences retained. Clonality was computed as one minus Shannon entropy normalized by log2 of the number of productive unique sequences. For each patient and control, public and private clones were evaluated within the 100 most prevalent clones. Clones were defined as Susac-specific if absent from the healthy and MS cohorts, from around 1,000 published viral clones and from other ImmuneACCESS disease sequences. The raw public data were reprocessed by TCRdb itself: fastp quality trimming at Q25, MiXCR clonotype calling, in-frame beta chains only. Entries are consolidated by CDR3 protein sequence, retaining the most common genes and DNA. In this record, the V and J calls reflect TCRdb's handling and not the investigators' own analysis. In this sample the table shows 150,000 to 200,000 distinct CDR3 sequences, 92% of which occur a single time. The top ten clones comprise around 0.075% of the sample.

The sequence joins TRBV20-1 to TRBJ2-7, with 11 bases matching TRBD2. The receptor's source is a human donor in good health. The sequenced material came from CD4+ T cells from PBMCs. The CDR3 corresponds to CSASGIAGGTYEQYF. The nucleotide sequence is TGCAGTGCTAGCGGGATAGCGGGAGGGACCTACGAGCAGTACTTC.